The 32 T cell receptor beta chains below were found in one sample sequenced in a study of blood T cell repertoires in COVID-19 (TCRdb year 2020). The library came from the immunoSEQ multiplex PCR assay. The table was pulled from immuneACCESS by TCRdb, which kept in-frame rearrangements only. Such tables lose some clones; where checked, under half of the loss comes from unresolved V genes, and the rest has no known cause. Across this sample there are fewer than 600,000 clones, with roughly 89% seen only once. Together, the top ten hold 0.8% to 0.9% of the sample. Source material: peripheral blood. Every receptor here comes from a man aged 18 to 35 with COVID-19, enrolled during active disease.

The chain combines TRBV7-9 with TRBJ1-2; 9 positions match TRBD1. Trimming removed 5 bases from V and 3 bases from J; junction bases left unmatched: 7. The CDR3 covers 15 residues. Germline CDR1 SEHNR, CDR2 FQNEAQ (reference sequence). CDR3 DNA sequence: TGTGCCAGCAGCCCCAGACAGGGGGTCGACTATGGCTACACCTTC. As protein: CASSPRQGVDYGYTF.

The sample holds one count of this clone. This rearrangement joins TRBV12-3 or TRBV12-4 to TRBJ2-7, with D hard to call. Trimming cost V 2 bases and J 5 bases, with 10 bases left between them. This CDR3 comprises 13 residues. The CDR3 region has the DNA TGTGCCAGCAGTTTACAACAGTCCCACGAGCAGTACTTC. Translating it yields CASSLQQSHEQYF.

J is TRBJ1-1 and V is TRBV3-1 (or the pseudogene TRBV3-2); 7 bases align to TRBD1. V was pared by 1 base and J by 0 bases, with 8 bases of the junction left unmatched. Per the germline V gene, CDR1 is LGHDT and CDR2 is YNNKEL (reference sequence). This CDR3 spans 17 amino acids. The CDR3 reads CASSQGSGQIVNTEAFF. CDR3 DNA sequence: TGTGCCAGCAGCCAAGGGTCGGGACAGATCGTGAACACTGAAGCTTTCTTT.

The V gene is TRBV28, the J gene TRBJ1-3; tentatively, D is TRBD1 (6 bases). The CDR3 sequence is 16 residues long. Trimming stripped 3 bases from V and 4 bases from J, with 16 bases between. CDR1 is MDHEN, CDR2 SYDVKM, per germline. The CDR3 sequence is CASSFAGAGAGNTIYF. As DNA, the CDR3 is TGTGCCAGCAGTTTTGCTGGAGCGGGGGCGGGAAACACCATATATTTT.

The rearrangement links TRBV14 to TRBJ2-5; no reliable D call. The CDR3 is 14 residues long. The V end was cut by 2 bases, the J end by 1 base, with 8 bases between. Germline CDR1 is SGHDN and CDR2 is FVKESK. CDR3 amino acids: CASSQRSSQETQYF. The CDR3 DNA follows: TGTGCCAGCAGCCAAAGGAGCAGCCAAGAGACCCAGTACTTC. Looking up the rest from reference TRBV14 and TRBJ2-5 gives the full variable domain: EAGVTQFPSHSVIEKGQTVTLRCDPISGHDNLYWYRRVMGKEIKFLLHFVKESKQDESGMPNNRFLAERTGGTYSTLKVQPAELEDSGVYFCASSQRSSQETQYFGPGTRLLVL.

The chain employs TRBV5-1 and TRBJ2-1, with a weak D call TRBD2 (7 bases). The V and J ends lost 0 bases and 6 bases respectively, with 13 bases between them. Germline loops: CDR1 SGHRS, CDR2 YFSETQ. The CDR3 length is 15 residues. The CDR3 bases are TGCGCCAGCAGCTTGGTGAAGGGGGGGCTCAATGAGCAGTTCTTC. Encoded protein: CASSLVKGGLNEQFF. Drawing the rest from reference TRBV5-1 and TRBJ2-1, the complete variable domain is KAGVTQTPRYLIKTRGQQVTLSCSPISGHRSVSWYQQTPGQGLQFLFEYFSETQRNKGNFPGRFSGRQFSNSRSEMNVSTLELGDSALYLCASSLVKGGLNEQFFGPGTRLTVL.

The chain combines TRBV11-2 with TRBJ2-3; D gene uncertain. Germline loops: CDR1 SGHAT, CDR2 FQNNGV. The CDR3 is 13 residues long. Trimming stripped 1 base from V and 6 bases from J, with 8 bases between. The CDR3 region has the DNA TGTGCCAGCAGCTTAGTCGCCGGGGATACGCAGTATTTT. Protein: CASSLVAGDTQYF. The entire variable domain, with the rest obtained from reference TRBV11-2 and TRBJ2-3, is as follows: EAGVAQSPRYKIIEKRQSVAFWCNPISGHATLYWYQQILGQGPKLLIQFQNNGVVDDSQLPKDRFSAERLKGVDSTLKIQPAKLEDSAVYLCASSLVAGDTQYFGPGTRLTVL.

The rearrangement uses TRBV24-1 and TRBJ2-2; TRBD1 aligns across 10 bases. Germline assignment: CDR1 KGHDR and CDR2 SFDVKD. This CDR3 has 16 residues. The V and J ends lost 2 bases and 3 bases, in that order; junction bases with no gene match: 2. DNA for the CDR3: TGTGCCACCAGTGATTACGGGACAGGGGACACCGGGGAGCTGTTTTTT. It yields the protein CATSDYGTGDTGELFF.

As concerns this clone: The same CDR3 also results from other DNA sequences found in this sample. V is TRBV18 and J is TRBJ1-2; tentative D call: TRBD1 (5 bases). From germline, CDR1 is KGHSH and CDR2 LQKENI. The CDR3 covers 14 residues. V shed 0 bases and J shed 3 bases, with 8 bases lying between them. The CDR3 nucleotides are TGTGCCAGCTCACCACCGGCGGGGGACTATGGCTACACCTTC. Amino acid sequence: CASSPPAGDYGYTF.

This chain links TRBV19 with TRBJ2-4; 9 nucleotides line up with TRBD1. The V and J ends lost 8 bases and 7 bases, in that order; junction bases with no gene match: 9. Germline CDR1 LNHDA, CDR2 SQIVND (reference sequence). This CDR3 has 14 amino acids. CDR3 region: CASSPGQGLNIQYF. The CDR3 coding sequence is TGTGCCAGTTCCCCGGGACAGGGATTGAACATTCAGTACTTC.

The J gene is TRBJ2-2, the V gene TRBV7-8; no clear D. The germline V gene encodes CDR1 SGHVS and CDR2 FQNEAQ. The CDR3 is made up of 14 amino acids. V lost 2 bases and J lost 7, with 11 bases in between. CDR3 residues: CASSLPSVNGELFF. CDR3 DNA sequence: TGTGCCAGCAGCTTACCTAGTGTGAACGGGGAGCTGTTTTTT.

CDR3 loop: CASSHSSGRSYNEQFF. The CDR3 DNA follows: TGCGCCAGCAGCCACAGTAGCGGAAGATCCTACAATGAGCAGTTCTTC. The chain combines TRBV4-1 with TRBJ2-1; a possible D gene is TRBD2 (6 bases). Germline V gene data show CDR1 as MGHRA and CDR2 as YSYEKL. Trimming left V 3 bases short and J 1 base short, with 13 bases between. This CDR3 is built from 16 residues.

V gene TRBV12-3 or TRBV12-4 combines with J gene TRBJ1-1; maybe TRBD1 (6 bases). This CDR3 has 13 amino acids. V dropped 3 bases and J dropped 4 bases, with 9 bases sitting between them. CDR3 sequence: CASSFQGLTEAFF. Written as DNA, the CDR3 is TGTGCCAGCAGTTTTCAGGGGCTCACTGAAGCTTTCTTT.

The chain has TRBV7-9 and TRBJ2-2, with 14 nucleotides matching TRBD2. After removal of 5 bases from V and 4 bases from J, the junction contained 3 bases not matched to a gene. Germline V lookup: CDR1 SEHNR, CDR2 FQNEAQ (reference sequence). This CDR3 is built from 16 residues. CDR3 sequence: CASSPGLAGVTGELFF. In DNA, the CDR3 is TGTGCCAGCAGCCCGGGACTAGCGGGAGTCACCGGGGAGCTGTTTTTT.

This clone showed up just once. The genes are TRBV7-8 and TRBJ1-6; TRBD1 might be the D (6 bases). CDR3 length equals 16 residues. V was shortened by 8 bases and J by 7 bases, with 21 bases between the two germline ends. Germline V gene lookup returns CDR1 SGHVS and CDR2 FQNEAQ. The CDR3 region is CASGGTGLRENSPLHF. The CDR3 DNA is TGTGCCAGCGGAGGAACAGGGTTGAGGGAGAATTCACCCCTCCACTTT.

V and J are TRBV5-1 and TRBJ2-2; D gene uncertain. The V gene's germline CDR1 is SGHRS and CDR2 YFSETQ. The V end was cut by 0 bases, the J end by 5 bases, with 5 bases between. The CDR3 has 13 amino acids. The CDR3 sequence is CASSLDRTGELFF. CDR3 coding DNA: TGCGCCAGCAGCTTGGATCGGACCGGGGAGCTGTTTTTT.

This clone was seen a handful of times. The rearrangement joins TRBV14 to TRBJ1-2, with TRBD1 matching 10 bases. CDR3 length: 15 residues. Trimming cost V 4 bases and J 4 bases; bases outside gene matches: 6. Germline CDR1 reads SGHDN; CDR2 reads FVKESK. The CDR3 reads CASSLWTGGAYGYTF. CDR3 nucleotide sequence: TGTGCCAGCAGCCTTTGGACAGGGGGGGCCTATGGCTACACCTTC.

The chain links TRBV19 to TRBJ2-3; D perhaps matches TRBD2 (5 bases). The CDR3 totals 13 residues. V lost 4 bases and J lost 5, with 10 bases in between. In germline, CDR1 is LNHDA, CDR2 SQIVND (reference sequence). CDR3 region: CASSTNEGDTQYF. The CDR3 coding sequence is TGTGCCAGTAGTACGAACGAGGGAGATACGCAGTATTTT.

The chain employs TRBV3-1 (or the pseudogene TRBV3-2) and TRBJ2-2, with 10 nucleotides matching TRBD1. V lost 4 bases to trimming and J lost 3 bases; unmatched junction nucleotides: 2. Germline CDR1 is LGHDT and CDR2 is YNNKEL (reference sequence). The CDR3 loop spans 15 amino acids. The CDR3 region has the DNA TGTGCCAGCAGCCCGGGACAGGGGTACACCGGGGAGCTGTTTTTT. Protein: CASSPGQGYTGELFF.

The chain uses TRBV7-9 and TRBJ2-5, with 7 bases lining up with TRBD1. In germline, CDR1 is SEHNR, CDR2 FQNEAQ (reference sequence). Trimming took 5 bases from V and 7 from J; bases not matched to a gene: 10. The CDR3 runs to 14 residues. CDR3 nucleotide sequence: TGTGCCAGCAGCCGACAGGGCCGGAACGGGACCCAGTACTTC. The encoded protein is CASSRQGRNGTQYF.

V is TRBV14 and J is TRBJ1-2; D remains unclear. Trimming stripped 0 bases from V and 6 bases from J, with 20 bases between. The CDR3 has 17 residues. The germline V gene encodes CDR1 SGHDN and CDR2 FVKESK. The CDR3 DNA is TGTGCCAGCAGCCAAGATTCGACACCAACCACGACTAATGGCTACACCTTC. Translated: CASSQDSTPTTTNGYTF.

The CDR3 here is CASSPDRERYEQYF. The CDR3 nucleotides read TGTGCCAGCAGCCCAGACAGGGAGAGGTACGAGCAGTACTTC. The chain has TRBV11-3 and TRBJ2-7; 7 nucleotides agree with TRBD1. This CDR3 is built from 14 residues. V was clipped by 5 bases and J by 4 bases; unmatched bases: 8. Germline assignment: CDR1 SGHNT and CDR2 YENEEA.

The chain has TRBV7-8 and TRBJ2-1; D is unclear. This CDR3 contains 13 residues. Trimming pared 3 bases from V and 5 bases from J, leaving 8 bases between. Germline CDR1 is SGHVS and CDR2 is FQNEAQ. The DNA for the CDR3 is TGTGCCAGCAGCTTCCAGGTAGACAATGAGCAGTTCTTC. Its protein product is CASSFQVDNEQFF. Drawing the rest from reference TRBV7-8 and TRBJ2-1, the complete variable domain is GAGVSQSPRYKVAKRGQDVALRCDPISGHVSLFWYQQALGQGPEFLTYFQNEAQLDKSGLPSDRFFAERPEGSVSTLKIQRTQQEDSAVYLCASSFQVDNEQFFGPGTRLTVL.

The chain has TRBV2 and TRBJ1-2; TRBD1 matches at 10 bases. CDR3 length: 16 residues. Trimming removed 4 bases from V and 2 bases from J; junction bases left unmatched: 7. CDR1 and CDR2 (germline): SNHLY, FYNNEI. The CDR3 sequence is CASSGGTGETNYGYTF. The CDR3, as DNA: TGTGCCAGCAGTGGTGGGACAGGGGAGACAAACTATGGCTACACCTTC.

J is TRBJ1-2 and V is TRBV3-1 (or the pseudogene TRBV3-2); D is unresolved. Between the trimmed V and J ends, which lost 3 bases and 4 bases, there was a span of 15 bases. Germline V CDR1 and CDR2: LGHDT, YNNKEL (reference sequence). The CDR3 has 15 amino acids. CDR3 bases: TGTGCCAGCAGCCATCTAACAGCCGACGTCTATGGCTACACCTTC. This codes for CASSHLTADVYGYTF.

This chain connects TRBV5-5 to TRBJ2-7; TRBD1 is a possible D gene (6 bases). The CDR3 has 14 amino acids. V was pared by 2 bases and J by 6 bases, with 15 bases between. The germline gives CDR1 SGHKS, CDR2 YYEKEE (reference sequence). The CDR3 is CASSFLQGELEQYF. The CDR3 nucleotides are TGTGCCAGCAGCTTTTTACAGGGTGAACTCGAGCAGTACTTC.

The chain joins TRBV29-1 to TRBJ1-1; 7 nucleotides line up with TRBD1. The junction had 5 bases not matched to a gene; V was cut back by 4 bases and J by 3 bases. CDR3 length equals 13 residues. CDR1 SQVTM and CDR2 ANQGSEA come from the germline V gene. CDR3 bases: TGCAGCGTTGTTGGGACAGAATACACTGAAGCTTTCTTT. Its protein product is CSVVGTEYTEAFF.

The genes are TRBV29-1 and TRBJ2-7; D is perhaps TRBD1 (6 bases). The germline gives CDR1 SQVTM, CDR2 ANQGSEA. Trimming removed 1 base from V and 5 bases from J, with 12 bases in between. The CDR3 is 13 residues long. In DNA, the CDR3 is TGCAGCGTTGAAGCCCGTAGGGGGAACGAGCAGTACTTC. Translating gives CSVEARRGNEQYF.

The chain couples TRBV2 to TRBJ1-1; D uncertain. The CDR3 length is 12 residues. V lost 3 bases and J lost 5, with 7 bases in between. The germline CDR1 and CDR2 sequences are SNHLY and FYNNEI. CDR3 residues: CASSDPGTEAFF. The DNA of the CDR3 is TGTGCCAGCAGTGACCCGGGGACTGAAGCTTTCTTT.

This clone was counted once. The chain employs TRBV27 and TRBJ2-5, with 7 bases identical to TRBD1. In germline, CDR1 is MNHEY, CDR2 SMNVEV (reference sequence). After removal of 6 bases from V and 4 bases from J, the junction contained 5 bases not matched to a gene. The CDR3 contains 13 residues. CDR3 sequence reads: CASSRPGGETQYF. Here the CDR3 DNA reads TGTGCCAGCAGCCGCCCAGGGGGAGAGACCCAGTACTTC.

The CDR3 loop reads CASSQKSGGADEQFF. CDR3 nucleotides: TGTGCCAGCAGCCAGAAATCCGGGGGGGCCGATGAGCAGTTCTTC. The J gene is TRBJ2-1, the V gene TRBV3-1 (or the pseudogene TRBV3-2); 8 nucleotides line up with TRBD2. This CDR3 contains 15 residues. The ends lost 3 bases at V and 8 bases at J; junction bases unmatched: 9. Germline values: CDR1 LGHDT, CDR2 YNNKEL (reference sequence).

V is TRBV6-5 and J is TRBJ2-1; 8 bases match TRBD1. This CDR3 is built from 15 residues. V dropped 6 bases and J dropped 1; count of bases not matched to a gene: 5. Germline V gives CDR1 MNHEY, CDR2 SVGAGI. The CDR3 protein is CASRGRQGSYNEQFF. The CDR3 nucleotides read TGTGCCAGCAGAGGAAGACAGGGGTCCTACAATGAGCAGTTCTTC.